This TCR beta chain was sequenced in a study of PD-1 blockade in classical Hodgkin lymphoma. For the study at large: Patients were given intravenous nivolumab, 3 mg/kg, every 2 weeks. Notes on the study in general: Significantly greater TCR diversity emerged by C4D1 in CD4+ cells but not CD8+ cells. It was among complete responders that baseline diversity resembled that of newly diagnosed patients. Nivolumab starters within 1 year of ASCT were excluded.

This clone was seen a handful of times. Its matching antigen is unknown. Sequencing was performed with immunoSEQ multiplex PCR; in TCRdb, only in-frame clones are kept and a portion is missing. Here the sample spans approximately 93,000 clones, around four fifths being singletons. V was clipped by 0 bases and J by 2 bases, with 14 bases between them. CDR1 is SEHNR and CDR2 is FQNEAQ in the germline V gene (reference sequence). This CDR3 spans 17 amino acids. Described time point: cycle 4 day 1 (C4D1), after 5 to 7 weeks of nivolumab. Brentuximab vedotin exposure varied among the patients, all of whom had relapsed after autologous stem cell transplantation.

Sequenced material: peripheral blood mononuclear cells (PBMCs), taken before the fourth cycle of nivolumab. The chain is built from TRBV7-9 and TRBJ1-5; D unresolved. This receptor was identified in a human donor with classical Hodgkin lymphoma. The DNA of the CDR3 is TGTGCCAGCAGCTTAGCGCGAGGGATCGGGGGCAATCAGCCCCAGCATTTT. It codes for CASSLARGIGGNQPQHF.